The entry that follows covers one T cell receptor (beta chain) sequence. Its cognate antigen has yet to be identified. Per-nucleotide qualities are absent, and no much larger clonotype sits a single base away. The time point label, as the study defines it: cycle 1 day 1 (C1D1), immediately before nivolumab initiation. All trial patients had relapsed after autologous stem cell transplantation, with cohorts A, B and C differing in prior brentuximab vedotin exposure. The trial cohort included roughly 60 patients with relapsed/refractory classical Hodgkin lymphoma, and each patient had a best overall response of complete response, partial response or progressive disease. Trial patients were treated with single-agent nivolumab in the multi-cohort phase II CheckMate 205 trial. An independent review committee assessed best overall response using the 2007 International Working Group response criteria. Trial PBMCs were collected immediately before nivolumab initiation (C1D1) and during therapy at cycle 2 day 1 and cycle 4 day 1. Peripheral blood was collected in 8 mL Vacutainer Cell Preparation Tubes, from which PBMCs were isolated by centrifugation and then cryopreserved.

The data originate from a study of PD-1 blockade in classical Hodgkin lymphoma (dated by TCRdb to 2018 to 2021). In terms of the full investigation: Nivolumab dosing was 3 mg/kg intravenously every 2 weeks, continuing until either disease progression or unacceptable toxicity. The study used CyTOF and TCR beta sequencing to define a peripheral blood immune signature of response to PD-1 blockade in classical Hodgkin lymphoma.

Genomic DNA was extracted with the Qiagen DNeasy kit from unsorted PBMCs and from negatively selected CD4+ and CD8+ fractions. TCR beta CDR3 regions were subjected to amplification by immunoSEQ multiplex PCR with primers that anneal to V and J segments. Amplification bias was minimized using a synthetic immune receptor repertoire, and residual bias was removed computationally after sequencing. Per the original workflow: Custom Python scripts were used to quantify repertoire diversity as the Shannon entropy index. Unsorted, CD4+ and CD8+ repertoires were analyzed separately, except in combined analyses where CD4+ and CD8+ sequences were merged in silico. A clone counted as expanded when the clone's frequency after treatment rose at least 2-fold relative to C1D1, and clones undetected at baseline were given a pseudocount of 0.5. Singleton clones were defined as clones with 0 or 1 copy at C1D1, and non-singleton clones were defined as clones with 2 or more copies. Clones expanded in unsorted samples were annotated as CD4+, CD8+ or unknown by matching protein sequences in sorted samples from the same patient. Wilcoxon tests on paired samples were used to test diversity changes from C1D1 to C4D1. Entries here come from immuneACCESS through TCRdb and include only in-frame sequences with V and J called. Some clones fail to appear in such tables; in the studies checked, an unresolved V gene covers under half of the shortfall, and the cause of the remainder is unknown. That table gives V, J and clone size, and the DNA gave D and trimming. For this sample the table gives 14,000 or so clones, of which about 80% were detected only once. The biggest ten clones account for around a quarter of the sample.

Findings and caveats that apply to the study as a whole: Trial patients achieving complete response had baseline diversity similar to newly diagnosed patients, whereas partial responders and progressors had significantly lower diversity. Only a single clinical trial cohort was studied, and what caused the repertoire differences, possibly disease activity or prior therapy, remained undefined. Patients starting nivolumab less than 1 year after ASCT had lower diversity and were excluded from later analyses to avoid confounding by immune reconstitution. A significant rise by C4D1 was seen in CD4+ but not CD8+ TCR diversity (p=0.0027 vs p=0.16), with the rise being most apparent in complete responders (p=0.02). Baseline TCR diversity was reported to be lower in newly diagnosed patients than in healthy donors and to be lower still in relapsed/refractory patients.

The sequence came from a human donor with classical Hodgkin lymphoma. The specimen was peripheral blood mononuclear cells (PBMCs), collected at baseline.

The CDR3 protein is CASSRAGGAEGYTF. The base sequence is TGTGCCAGCTCCCGCGCCGGCGGGGCGGAAGGCTACACCTTC. The chain is made from TRBV18 and TRBJ1-2; TRBD1 is possibly the D segment (5 matching bases). The germline V gene gives CDR1 as KGHSH and CDR2 as LQKENI. Trimming costs V 6 bases and J 8 bases, and their ends lie 19 bases apart. Including cysteine and phenylalanine, the CDR3 has 14 amino acids. Only the CDR3 part of the read is kept: 42 bases, read in frame from the first base.